Only one count was recorded for the clone carrying this TCR beta chain. Its antigen remains unidentified. The junction departs from the called germline gene at one end, perhaps through a read error. The data belong to a study of T cell responses to AZD1222 COVID-19 vaccine. Whole-study results and caveats: At baseline, seropositivity was found in only a handful of AZD1222 recipients. The sample set comprised mostly white British donors with more females, and clonal diversity was possibly underestimated. Repertoires were sampled only after the peak T cell response.

Some clones are missing from TCRdb's copy, which holds only in-frame ones; the method was immunoSEQ multiplex PCR. The sample gives roughly 99,000 clones, 85% to 95% of which show up once; about 6.8% is in the top ten. Second-dose schedules of about 4 or about 12 weeks were combined. Germline lookup yields CDR1 SGHRS and CDR2 YFSETQ. The CDR3 is 17 residues long. The sequencing used peripheral blood, collected 28 days after the second AZD1222 dose. The chain couples TRBV5-1 to TRBJ2-2; 10 nucleotides match TRBD1. The sequence was collected from an adult who received the AZD1222 COVID-19 vaccine. The CDR3 region has the DNA TGCGCCAGCAGCCCACCCGGGACAGGGGAGATGGGCCGGGGAGCTGTTTTT. It translates to CASSPPGTGEMGRGAVF.